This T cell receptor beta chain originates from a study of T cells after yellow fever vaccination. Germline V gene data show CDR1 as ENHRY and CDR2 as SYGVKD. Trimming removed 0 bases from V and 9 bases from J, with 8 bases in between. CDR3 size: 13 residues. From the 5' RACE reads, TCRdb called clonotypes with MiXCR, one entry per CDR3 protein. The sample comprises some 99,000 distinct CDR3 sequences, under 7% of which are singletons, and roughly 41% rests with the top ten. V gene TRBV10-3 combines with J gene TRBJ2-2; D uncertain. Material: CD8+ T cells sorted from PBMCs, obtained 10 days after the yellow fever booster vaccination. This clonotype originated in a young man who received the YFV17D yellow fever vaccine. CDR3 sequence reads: CAISESKGRELFF. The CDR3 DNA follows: TGTGCCATCAGTGAGTCAAAAGGACGGGAGCTGTTTTTT.